The present entry profiles one T cell receptor (beta chain) with its context. There is no known antigen for this receptor. Qualities for individual bases were not recorded, and no much larger clone is one base off. The CDR3 regions of human TCRbeta chains were subjected to immunosequencing. The authors' pipeline ran thus. Repertoire TCRs were checked for matches against a reference library of SARS-CoV-2-specific TCRs that had been generated using the MIRA antigen-specificity platform. Breadth was defined as the fraction of unique TCRs that were SARS-CoV-2-associated. Depth was defined as the fraction of total T cells that were SARS-CoV-2-associated. Each spike-specific TCR was assigned to its reactive spike region and to a CD4 or CD8 class using the MIRA data. Log10-transformed breadth and depth values were compared by one-way ANOVA with Sidak's multiple comparisons tests. Drawn from immuneACCESS, this table holds only the in-frame rearrangements with V and J called that TCRdb kept. Clones are partly lost; checked studies trace under half to an unresolved V gene and leave the rest unexplained. V and J calls and clone size come straight from that table; D and trimming were deduced from the DNA. This sample has 120,000 or so clones in its table, and roughly nine tenths of those were observed once. The ten biggest clones cover about 27% of the sample.

The time point label, as the study defines it: baseline before first vaccination. Vaccinee samples came from UK trials COV001 and COV002, including a single-blind randomized controlled phase 2/3 trial of AZD1222 (ChAdOx1 nCoV-19) in healthy adults. For TCRbeta chain sequencing, PBMC samples from trial participants were taken at day 0 and at day 28 after the second dose. This sample was included in a study of T cell responses to AZD1222 COVID-19 vaccine (dated by TCRdb to 2020 to 2023). Background on the whole study: AZD1222 recipients given second doses at about 4 weeks or at about 12 weeks were pooled, since spike-specific TCR depth and breadth were not found to differ between the two schedules. TCR sequencing was performed for some 250 trial participants, of whom 200 to 220 were given two doses of AZD1222 and 26 were given two doses of MenACWY control vaccine. Trial participants were enrolled by age into subgroups of 18-55, 56-69 and 70-plus years, and around 150, 28 and 57 TCR-sequenced participants, respectively, were included in these subgroups. Study-wide findings and limitations: After two AZD1222 doses, spike-specific TCR breadth and depth were significantly higher than at day 0 and than in MenACWY recipients. The 56-69-year group was small, and its depth increase did not reach significance, likely because of low power. No day 14 peak-response samples were available, so repertoires were characterized only after the peak T cell response. Reportedly, close to half of the unique spike-specific TCRs recognized epitopes lying outside the regions that are mutated in the B.1.351 and B.1.1.7 variants. Most participants were white British and females outnumbered males, and the authors suggested that clonal diversity may have been underestimated. Only six AZD1222 recipients were SARS-CoV-2 seropositive at baseline, limiting conclusions about previously exposed vaccinees. CD4 TCRs associated with the vaccine covered the entire spike protein, and the dominant responses were in regions 160-218 and 743-854.

This specimen consisted of peripheral blood, obtained on day 0 of AZD1222 vaccination. The clonotype originates from an adult in good health.

In nucleotide form, the sequence is TGTGCCAGCAGCTTAGTAGCGGGACAGCAAAATTCACCCCTCCACTTT. Translation gives CASSLVAGQQNSPLHF. The chain is made from TRBV7-8 and TRBJ1-6; the junction holds 7 bases that match TRBD1. CDR1 and CDR2, looked up from the germline V gene, are SGHVS and FQNEAQ. From V the trimming removes 1 base and from J it removes 7 bases, while the gene matches leave 7 bases of the junction unaccounted for. The CDR3 numbers 16 residues from cysteine through phenylalanine. Kept here is only the CDR3 DNA, which spans 48 bases and is read in frame from base 1.